The clone carrying this T cell receptor (beta chain) appeared a few times. Its antigen is still unknown. This entry is derived from a study of response to subunit inactivated influenza vaccine. There are 15 residues in the CDR3. The V and J ends lost 4 bases and 9 bases, in that order; junction bases with no gene match: 9. Germline assignment: CDR1 MNHEY and CDR2 SVGAGI. Study-wide results and caveats: Each seasonal flu vaccination may recruit only limited new T cells, authors suggested.

TCRdb recomputed calls from the RT-PCR reads with MiXCR, one row per CDR3 protein. The sample has roughly 710,000 distinct CDR3 sequences; about 15% are singletons. The clonotype comes from a man aged 45-60 years who received an inactivated influenza vaccine. The V gene is TRBV6-5, the J gene TRBJ2-1, with 10 bases that match TRBD2. Here the sequenced sample was PBMCs from blood, taken approximately 15 days before vaccination. CDR3 sequence (DNA): TGTGCCAGCAGTTTACAAAGCGGGGGGGCAGGTGAGCAGTTCTTC. It codes for CASSLQSGGAGEQFF.